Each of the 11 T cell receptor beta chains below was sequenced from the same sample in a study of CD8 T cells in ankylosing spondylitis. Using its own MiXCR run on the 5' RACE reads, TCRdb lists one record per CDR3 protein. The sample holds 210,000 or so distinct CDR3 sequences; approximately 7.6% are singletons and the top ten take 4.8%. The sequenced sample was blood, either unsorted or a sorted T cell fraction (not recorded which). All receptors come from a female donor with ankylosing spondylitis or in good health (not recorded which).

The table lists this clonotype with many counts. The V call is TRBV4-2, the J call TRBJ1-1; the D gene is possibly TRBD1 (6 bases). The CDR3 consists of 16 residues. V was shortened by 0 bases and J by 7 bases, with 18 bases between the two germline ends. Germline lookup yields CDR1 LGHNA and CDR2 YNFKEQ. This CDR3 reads CASSQDPSDSQNEAFF. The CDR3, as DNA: TGTGCCAGCAGCCAAGATCCATCGGACAGCCAGAATGAAGCTTTCTTT.

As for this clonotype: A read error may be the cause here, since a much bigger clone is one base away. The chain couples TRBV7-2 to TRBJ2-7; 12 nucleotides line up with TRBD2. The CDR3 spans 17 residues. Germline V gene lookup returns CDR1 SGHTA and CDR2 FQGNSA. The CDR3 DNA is TGTGCCAGCAGCTCCCCTGGGCTAGCGGGAGGGCCGGGGGAGCGGTACTTC. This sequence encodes CASSSPGLAGGPGERYF. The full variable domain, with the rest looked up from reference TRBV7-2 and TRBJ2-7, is GAGVSQSPSNKVTEKGKDVELRCDPISGHTALYWYRQSLGQGLEFLIYFQGNSAPDKSGLPSDRFSAERTGGSVSTLTIQRTQQEDSAVYLCASSSPGLAGGPGERYFGPGTRLTVT.

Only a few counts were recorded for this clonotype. The CDR3 protein is CASSSSPLRASSGANVLTF. CDR3 DNA sequence: TGTGCCAGCAGCTCGTCCCCACTCAGGGCTAGCTCTGGGGCCAACGTCCTGACTTTC. This chain joins TRBV11-1 and TRBJ2-6, with D possibly matching TRBD1 (5 bases). This CDR3 is built from 19 residues. CDR1 SGHAT and CDR2 FQDESV come from the germline V gene (reference sequence). V was clipped by 4 bases and J by 0 bases, with 19 bases between them.

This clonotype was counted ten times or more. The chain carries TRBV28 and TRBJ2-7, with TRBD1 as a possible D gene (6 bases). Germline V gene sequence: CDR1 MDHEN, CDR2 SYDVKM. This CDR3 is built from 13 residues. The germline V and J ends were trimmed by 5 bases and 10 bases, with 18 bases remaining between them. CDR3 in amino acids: CASSPGHPTAQYF. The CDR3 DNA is TGTGCCAGCAGTCCGGGACACCCAACTGCACAGTACTTC.

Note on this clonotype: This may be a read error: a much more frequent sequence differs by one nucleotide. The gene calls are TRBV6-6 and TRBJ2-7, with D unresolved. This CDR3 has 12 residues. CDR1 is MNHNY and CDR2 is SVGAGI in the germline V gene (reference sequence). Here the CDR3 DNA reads TGTGCCAGCAGTCAGCTAGGTTACGTGCAGTACTTC. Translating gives CASSQLGYVQYF.

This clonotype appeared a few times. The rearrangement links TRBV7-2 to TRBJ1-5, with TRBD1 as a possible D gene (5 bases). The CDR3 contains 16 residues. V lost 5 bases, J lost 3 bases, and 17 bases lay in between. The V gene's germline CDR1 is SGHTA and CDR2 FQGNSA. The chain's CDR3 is CASSRSDRGLNQPQHF. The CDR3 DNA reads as TGTGCCAGCAGCCGGAGCGACCGGGGCCTCAATCAGCCCCAGCATTTT.

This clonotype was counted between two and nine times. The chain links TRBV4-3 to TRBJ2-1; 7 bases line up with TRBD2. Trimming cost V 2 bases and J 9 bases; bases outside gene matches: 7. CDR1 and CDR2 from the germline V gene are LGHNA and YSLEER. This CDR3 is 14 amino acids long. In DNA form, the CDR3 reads TGCGCCAGCAGCCAATCGGGAGGAAGGGGTGAGCAGTTCTTC. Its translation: CASSQSGGRGEQFF.

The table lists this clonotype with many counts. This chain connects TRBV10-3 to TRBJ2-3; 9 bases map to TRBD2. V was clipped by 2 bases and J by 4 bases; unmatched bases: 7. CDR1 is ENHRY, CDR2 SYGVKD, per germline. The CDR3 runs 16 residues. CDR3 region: CAISEPIAGDADTQYF. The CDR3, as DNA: TGTGCCATCAGTGAGCCGATAGCGGGAGACGCAGATACGCAGTATTTT.

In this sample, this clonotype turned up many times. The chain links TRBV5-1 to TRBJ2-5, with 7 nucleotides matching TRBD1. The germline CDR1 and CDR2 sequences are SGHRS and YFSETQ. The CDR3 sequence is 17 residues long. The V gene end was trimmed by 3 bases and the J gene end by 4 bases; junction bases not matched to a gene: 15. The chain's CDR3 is CASSSPSLDRVGETQYF. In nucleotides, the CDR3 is TGCGCCAGCAGCTCCCCAAGCCTTGACAGGGTCGGAGAGACCCAGTACTTC.

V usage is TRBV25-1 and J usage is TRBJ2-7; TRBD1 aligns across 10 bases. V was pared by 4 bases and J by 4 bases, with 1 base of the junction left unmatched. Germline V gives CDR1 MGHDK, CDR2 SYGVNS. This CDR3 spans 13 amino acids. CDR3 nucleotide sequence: TGTGCCAGCAGTGCGGGACAGGGGTACGAGCAGTACTTC. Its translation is CASSAGQGYEQYF.

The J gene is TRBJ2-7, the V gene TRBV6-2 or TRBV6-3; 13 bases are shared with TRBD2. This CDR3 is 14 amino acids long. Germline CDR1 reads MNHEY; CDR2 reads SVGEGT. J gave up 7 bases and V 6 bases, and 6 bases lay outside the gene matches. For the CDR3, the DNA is TGTGCCAGCAGGACTAGCGGGAGGAGTTTGGAGCAGTACTTC. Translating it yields CASRTSGRSLEQYF.